This note documents a single TCR beta chain sequence. The sample is drawn from a study of immune characterization of retroperitoneal liposarcoma. CDR3 length equals 14 residues. Trimming shortened V by 5 bases and J by 1 base, and 11 bases separated the two germline ends. TCRdb recomputed calls from the PCR reads with MiXCR, one row per CDR3 protein. The table includes 10,000 to 12,000 distinct CDR3 sequences, around 30% detected once. The rearrangement uses TRBV12-3 or TRBV12-4 and TRBJ1-1, with TRBD1 as a possible D gene (6 bases). Sequenced material: tumor tissue. The TCR was taken from a male donor with retroperitoneal liposarcoma. The CDR3 sequence is CASSLRDTNTEAFF. In DNA, the CDR3 is TGTGCCAGCAGTCTCCGGGACACGAACACTGAAGCTTTCTTT.